These T cell receptor beta chains were read from a single sample in a study of OX40 agonist ivuxolimab in advanced cancers. Assay: immunoSEQ multiplex PCR; the TCRdb copy retains only in-frame clones and omits some. The sample shows 45,000 to 60,000 clones, roughly 88% of them seen only once. The sequencing used CD4+ or CD8+ T cells sorted from blood, collected in a trial of the OX40 agonist ivuxolimab. These receptors originate from an adult with an advanced solid tumor such as melanoma, head and neck, liver or kidney cancer. The CDR3 runs from the conserved cysteine through the conserved F or W. The order of the fields is V gene, J gene, D gene, clone size, CDR3 length, CDR3 DNA, CDR3 protein. A D gene is named only where the DNA matches it firmly. Expanded clones are given a class, and other clones once, few, many or no size at all.

V: TRBV10-1; J: TRBJ2-3; D: .; size: .; length: 14; DNA: TGCGCCAGCAGTGAGTTACAGGGTTTTGATACGCAGTATTTT; CDR3: CASSELQGFDTQYF
V: TRBV12-5; J: TRBJ2-5; D: .; size: .; length: 13; DNA: TGTGCTAGTGGTTTGAGTCAGCAAGAGACCCAGTACTTC; CDR3: CASGLSQQETQYF
V: TRBV6-5; J: TRBJ2-2; D: TRBD1; size: .; length: 15; DNA: TGTGCCAGCAGTTTCATGACAGGGGGAATCGGGGAGCTGTTTTTT; CDR3: CASSFMTGGIGELFF
V: TRBV19; J: TRBJ2-7; D: TRBD1; size: .; length: 14; DNA: TGTGCCAGTAGTATGGGGGACAGGAGAGGCGAGCAGTACTTC; CDR3: CASSMGDRRGEQYF
V: TRBV14; J: TRBJ2-7; D: TRBD1; size: .; length: 17; DNA: TGTGCCAGCAGCGATGGACAGGGGATTCCCCTCTCCTACGAGCAGTACTTC; CDR3: CASSDGQGIPLSYEQYF
V: TRBV6-1; J: TRBJ1-2; D: .; size: .; length: 11; DNA: TGTGCCAGCAGTGAAGATAGGGGCTACACCTTC; CDR3: CASSEDRGYTF
V: TRBV7-6; J: TRBJ2-1; D: TRBD2; size: .; length: 19; DNA: TGTGCCAGCAGCTTAGTAATTTCTAGCGGGCAGATCTCCTACAATGAGCAGTTCTTC; CDR3: CASSLVISSGQISYNEQFF
V: TRBV2; J: TRBJ1-5; D: .; size: .; length: 13; DNA: TGTGCCAGCAGTGAGGGTGAGAAGCAGCCCCAGCATTTT; CDR3: CASSEGEKQPQHF
V: TRBV2; J: TRBJ2-1; D: .; size: .; length: 15; DNA: TGTGCCAGCAGTGACGGAGATGTAACCTACAATGAGCAGTTCTTC; CDR3: CASSDGDVTYNEQFF
V: TRBV18; J: TRBJ1-1; D: .; size: .; length: 14; DNA: TGTGCCAGCTCTCCCATGACAGGGAACACTGAAGCTTTCTTT; CDR3: CASSPMTGNTEAFF
V: TRBV5-3; J: TRBJ2-6; D: .; size: .; length: 19; DNA: TGTGCCAGAAGCTTGCCCGCCACGGGGCCTCCAAAACGGGCTAACGTCCTGACTTTC; CDR3: CARSLPATGPPKRANVLTF
V: TRBV7-8; J: TRBJ2-5; D: .; size: .; length: 11; DNA: TGTGCCAGCAGCTTATCGTTGACCCAGTACTTC; CDR3: CASSLSLTQYF
V: TRBV6-1; J: TRBJ2-1; D: .; size: .; length: 15; DNA: TGTGCCAGCAGGCCCGACCGTAGCTCCTACAATGAGCAGTTCTTC; CDR3: CASRPDRSSYNEQFF
V: TRBV28; J: TRBJ1-4; D: .; size: .; length: 10; DNA: TGTGCCAGCGGTAATGAAAAACTGTTTTTT; CDR3: CASGNEKLFF
V: TRBV7-6; J: TRBJ2-7; D: .; size: .; length: 15; DNA: TGTGCCAGCAGCTTACACGACAGAAGATCCTACGAGCAGTACTTC; CDR3: CASSLHDRRSYEQYF
V: TRBV7-5; J: TRBJ1-3; D: .; size: .; length: 16; DNA: TGTGCCAGAAGCTTAGGGGCACCCTCCTCTGGAAACACCATATATTTT; CDR3: CARSLGAPSSGNTIYF
V: TRBV28; J: TRBJ1-5; D: TRBD1; size: once; length: 16; DNA: TGTGCCAGCCGGATGGGACAGGGGGCAAGCAATCAGCCCCAGCATTTT; CDR3: CASRMGQGASNQPQHF
V: TRBV2; J: TRBJ1-1; D: .; size: .; length: 10; DNA: TGTGCCAGCAGTGCAGGGGAAGCTTTCTTT; CDR3: CASSAGEAFF
V: TRBV11-2; J: TRBJ2-7; D: .; size: .; length: 15; DNA: TGTGCCAGCAGACTAGCCGGGAAAAACCGATACGAGCAGTACTTC; CDR3: CASRLAGKNRYEQYF
V: TRBV9; J: TRBJ2-1; D: .; size: .; length: 15; DNA: TGTGCCAGCAGTACCTTACCCGAGATATACAATGAGCAGTTCTTC; CDR3: CASSTLPEIYNEQFF
V: TRBV4-2; J: TRBJ1-3; D: .; size: .; length: 16; DNA: TGTGCCAGCAGCCAAGATGGCGGGGCCCCTGGAAACACCATATATTTT; CDR3: CASSQDGGAPGNTIYF
V: TRBV5-1; J: TRBJ1-3; D: .; size: once; length: 14; DNA: TGCGCCAGCAAACAGGACCTGCGCGGAAACACCATATATTTT; CDR3: CASKQDLRGNTIYF
V: TRBV18; J: TRBJ1-4; D: .; size: .; length: 16; DNA: TGTGCCAGCTCACCAGATACCGGGACGGGTAATGAAAAACTGTTTTTT; CDR3: CASSPDTGTGNEKLFF
V: TRBV27; J: TRBJ2-1; D: TRBD2; size: .; length: 15; DNA: TGTGCCAGCAGTTTAATAGCGGGATCCCTCAATGAGCAGTTCTTC; CDR3: CASSLIAGSLNEQFF
V: TRBV2; J: TRBJ1-5; D: .; size: .; length: 14; DNA: TGTGCCAGCCAGTGGTCGGGGGCGAGTCAGCCCCAGCATTTT; CDR3: CASQWSGASQPQHF
V: TRBV5-1; J: TRBJ2-7; D: .; size: .; length: 14; DNA: TGCGCCAGCAGCCGAGAGCATTCCGAGTACGAGCAGTACTTC; CDR3: CASSREHSEYEQYF
V: TRBV28; J: TRBJ2-7; D: .; size: .; length: 14; DNA: TGTGCCAGCAGTCCCGGACAGCCCTACTACGAGCAGTACTTC; CDR3: CASSPGQPYYEQYF
V: TRBV2; J: TRBJ1-3; D: .; size: .; length: 16; DNA: TGTGCCAGCAGTGAAGCCCGGGCTATGGTTAGCGACACCATATATTTT; CDR3: CASSEARAMVSDTIYF
V: TRBV2; J: TRBJ1-2; D: .; size: .; length: 17; DNA: TGTGCCAGCAGTGATGGCGGACCGTCACAGGCTAACTATGGCTACACCTTC; CDR3: CASSDGGPSQANYGYTF
V: TRBV7-3; J: TRBJ2-2; D: .; size: .; length: 13; DNA: TGTGCCAGCAGCGCAGCCGCATTTGGGGAGCTGTTTTTT; CDR3: CASSAAAFGELFF
V: TRBV6-5; J: TRBJ2-3; D: .; size: .; length: 16; DNA: TGTGCCAGCAGTTACTCCGGGGGCAGAGGGACAGATACGCAGTATTTT; CDR3: CASSYSGGRGTDTQYF
V: TRBV2; J: TRBJ2-4; D: .; size: .; length: 14; DNA: TGTGCCAGCAGTGCTGACAGGGCCAAAAACATTCAGTACTTC; CDR3: CASSADRAKNIQYF
V: TRBV27; J: TRBJ2-1; D: TRBD2; size: once; length: 14; DNA: TGTGCCACCAAGACTAGCGGCGCCTACAATGAGCAGTTCTTC; CDR3: CATKTSGAYNEQFF
V: TRBV10-2; J: TRBJ1-4; D: .; size: .; length: 14; DNA: TGCGCCAGCAGTGGAGGGACGTTCAATGAAAAACTGTTTTTT; CDR3: CASSGGTFNEKLFF
V: TRBV28; J: TRBJ1-1; D: .; size: .; length: 15; DNA: TGTGCCAGCAGTCTAAGACCGGACCGGGGCACTGAAGCTTTCTTT; CDR3: CASSLRPDRGTEAFF
V: TRBV5-1; J: TRBJ2-3; D: .; size: .; length: 14; DNA: TGCGCCAGCACGGCAGACCAACCCACAGATACGCAGTATTTT; CDR3: CASTADQPTDTQYF
V: TRBV18; J: TRBJ2-7; D: TRBD1; size: .; length: 18; DNA: TGTGCCAGCTCACCACCGGGACAGGGGCCTTTTTTCTCCTACGAGCAGTACTTC; CDR3: CASSPPGQGPFFSYEQYF
V: TRBV2; J: TRBJ2-4; D: .; size: .; length: 12; DNA: TGTGCCAGCGCGGGGGCCTCGGACATTCAGTACTTC; CDR3: CASAGASDIQYF
V: TRBV5-1; J: TRBJ2-2; D: .; size: .; length: 16; DNA: TGCGCCAGCAGCTTGGCCTCCGCGGTTAACACCGGGGAGCTGTTTTTT; CDR3: CASSLASAVNTGELFF
V: TRBV19; J: TRBJ1-1; D: .; size: .; length: 14; DNA: TGTGCCAGTAGTATTCAGGGTACGAACACTGAAGCTTTCTTT; CDR3: CASSIQGTNTEAFF
V: TRBV2; J: TRBJ1-3; D: .; size: .; length: 12; DNA: TGTGCCAGCACCTTTTCTGGAAACACCATATATTTT; CDR3: CASTFSGNTIYF
V: TRBV7-3; J: TRBJ2-7; D: .; size: few; length: 13; DNA: TGTGCCAGCAGCTTACTTCAGGGCGGCGAGCAGTACTTC; CDR3: CASSLLQGGEQYF
V: TRBV10-3; J: TRBJ2-3; D: TRBD2; size: once; length: 16; DNA: TGTGCCGTCCACAGACCGGGACTAGGAGGACCAGATACGCAGTATTTT; CDR3: CAVHRPGLGGPDTQYF
V: TRBV5-1; J: TRBJ1-2; D: TRBD1; size: once; length: 14; DNA: TGCGCCAGCAGCTTGGCGAGACAGGGGTATGGCTACACCTTC; CDR3: CASSLARQGYGYTF
V: TRBV2; J: TRBJ2-1; D: .; size: once; length: 15; DNA: TGTGCCAGTGAAAACCGCAGGACGTACTACAATGAGCAGTTCTTC; CDR3: CASENRRTYYNEQFF
V: TRBV7-9; J: TRBJ2-3; D: .; size: once; length: 17; DNA: TGTGCCAGCAGCCCCTTGGGGAGCGGACCAGCCGCAGATACGCAGTATTTT; CDR3: CASSPLGSGPAADTQYF
V: TRBV6-5; J: TRBJ2-7; D: TRBD2; size: .; length: 14; DNA: TGTGCCAGCAGTTATGATAGCGGGAGGTACGAGCAGTACTTC; CDR3: CASSYDSGRYEQYF
V: TRBV7-6; J: TRBJ2-3; D: .; size: .; length: 17; DNA: TGTGCCAGCAGCTACCTTATCTCGGCGGGGAGCACAGATACGCAGTATTTT; CDR3: CASSYLISAGSTDTQYF
V: TRBV7-9; J: TRBJ2-2; D: TRBD1; size: .; length: 18; DNA: TGTGCCAGCAGCCGGCCGGGACAGGCGACCCGAGGCACCGGGGAGCTGTTTTTT; CDR3: CASSRPGQATRGTGELFF
V: TRBV5-4; J: TRBJ2-7; D: .; size: .; length: 12; DNA: TGTGCCAGCAGTGAAGGGTCCTACGAGCAGTACTTC; CDR3: CASSEGSYEQYF
V: TRBV18; J: TRBJ2-7; D: TRBD1; size: .; length: 14; DNA: TGTGCCAGCTCGGGGACAGGCGTCTCCTACGAGCAGTACTTC; CDR3: CASSGTGVSYEQYF
V: TRBV5-4; J: TRBJ2-1; D: TRBD1; size: .; length: 15; DNA: TGTGCCAGCAGCCCGGGACAGAGCTCCTACAATGAGCAGTTCTTC; CDR3: CASSPGQSSYNEQFF
V: TRBV10-1; J: TRBJ2-7; D: TRBD2; size: .; length: 12; DNA: TGCGCCAGCAGCTCCGGGACTAGCGGGCAGTACTTC; CDR3: CASSSGTSGQYF
V: TRBV6-5; J: TRBJ1-3; D: .; size: .; length: 15; DNA: TGTGCCAGCAGTTACAGGGGCGGGCCTGGAAACACCATATATTTT; CDR3: CASSYRGGPGNTIYF